The rows below give T cell receptor beta chains drawn from one sample of a study of T cells after yellow fever vaccination. TCRdb called the 5' RACE reads again in MiXCR, with one record for every CDR3 protein. The data contain fewer than 450,000 distinct CDR3 sequences, about 7.8% of them singletons. The sequences come from PBMCs, collected about 41 days after the first yellow fever vaccination. The receptors here all came from a man aged 18 to 35 who received the YFV17D yellow fever vaccine. The CDR3 runs from the conserved cysteine through the conserved F or W. D genes are given only for firm matches. Not every row has a clone size; where given, it reads once, few, many or a size class.

>TRBV6-2/TRBV6-3|TRBD1|many|TRBJ2-7
CASRSTGQGLREQYF
TGTGCCAGCAGAAGTACGGGACAGGGTCTACGAGAGCAGTACTTC
>TRBV9|TRBD2|few|TRBJ2-7
CASSSRLALGDEQYF
TGTGCCAGCAGCTCACGACTAGCATTGGGCGACGAGCAGTACTTC
>TRBV18|-|-|TRBJ2-1
CASVTGRTSSYNEQFF
TGTGCCAGCGTTACAGGGCGGACTAGCTCCTACAATGAGCAGTTCTTC
>TRBV6-1|TRBD2|-|TRBJ2-3
CASTDSGGATDTQYF
TGTGCCAGCACCGATAGCGGGGGGGCTACAGATACGCAGTATTTT
>TRBV10-3|-|-|TRBJ2-7
CAISGTDRQYF
TGTGCCATCAGTGGTACGGACAGGCAGTACTTC
>TRBV5-1|TRBD1|-|TRBJ2-5
CASSYHPLTTGEETQYF
TGCGCCAGCAGCTACCACCCCTTGACCACAGGGGAAGAGACCCAGTACTTC
>TRBV7-2|-|-|TRBJ1-1
CASSPMGTNTEAFF
TGTGCCAGCAGTCCCATGGGAACTAACACTGAAGCTTTCTTT
>TRBV20-1|-|-|TRBJ1-1
CSAREGGAEAFF
TGCAGTGCTAGAGAGGGAGGCGCTGAAGCTTTCTTT
>TRBV29-1|TRBD2|few|TRBJ2-3
CSVTTGLAGGRGKDTQYF
TGCAGCGTGACCACGGGACTAGCGGGGGGACGCGGAAAAGATACGCAGTATTTT
>TRBV28|TRBD1|-|TRBJ1-4
CASSLPFRDSLGEKLFF
TGTGCCAGCAGCCTCCCATTCCGGGACAGCTTGGGGGAAAAACTGTTTTTT
>TRBV10-3|-|few|TRBJ1-1
CAISESLLNTEAFF
TGTGCCATCAGTGAGAGTTTGCTGAACACTGAAGCTTTCTTT
>TRBV20-1|-|few|TRBJ2-7
CSARRGGYEQYF
TGCAGTGCTAGAAGGGGCGGCTACGAGCAGTACTTC
>TRBV7-2|-|-|TRBJ2-1
CASSGLFGGLDEQFF
TGTGCCAGCAGCGGACTGTTTGGGGGCCTTGATGAGCAGTTCTTC
>TRBV7-3|TRBD1|-|TRBJ2-2
CASSYGTGGATGELFF
TGTGCCAGCAGTTACGGGACAGGGGGCGCGACCGGGGAGCTGTTTTTT
>TRBV5-5|-|few|TRBJ1-1
CASSPNPTGNTEAFF
TGTGCCAGCAGCCCAAACCCGACAGGGAACACTGAAGCTTTCTTT
>TRBV29-1|-|many|TRBJ2-5
CSVEDASGSRETQYF
TGCAGCGTTGAAGACGCGTCTGGGTCAAGGGAGACCCAGTACTTC
>TRBV28|-|few|TRBJ1-5
CASSLVSPFQPQHF
TGTGCCAGCAGTTTAGTTTCTCCATTCCAGCCCCAGCATTTT
>TRBV2|-|-|TRBJ1-3
CASSEFPEKGF
TGTGCCAGCAGTGAATTTCCGGAAAAGGGTTTT
>TRBV11-2|TRBD1|-|TRBJ2-7
CASSLDLVWDRGLYQHEQYF
TGTGCCAGCAGCTTAGATTTAGTTTGGGACAGGGGGCTATATCAACACGAGCAGTACTTC
>TRBV20-1|-|few|TRBJ2-1
CSASSFGLYNEQFF
TGCAGTGCTAGCAGCTTTGGACTCTACAATGAGCAGTTCTTC
>TRBV6-1|-|-|TRBJ2-5
CASSSLERETQYF
TGTGCCAGCAGCTCCCTTGAGCGGGAGACCCAGTACTTC
>TRBV7-2|TRBD1|-|TRBJ1-4
CASMDRDLEKQFF
TGTGCCAGCATGGACAGGGATTTGGAAAAACAGTTTTTT
>TRBV4-1|-|-|TRBJ2-1
CASSQDVPSPQRGHNEQFF
TGCGCCAGCAGCCAAGATGTTCCCTCCCCGCAGCGCGGTCACAATGAGCAGTTCTTC
>TRBV10-3|-|-|TRBJ2-1
CAISVYNEQFF
TGTGCCATCAGCGTCTACAATGAGCAGTTCTTC